These T cell receptor beta chains were read from a single sample in a study of blood T cell repertoires in COVID-19. This table comes from immunoSEQ multiplex PCR, and its TCRdb copy is limited to in-frame clones, with some not included. Of about 250,000 clones in the sample, roughly 84% were seen once. Sequences were obtained from peripheral blood. Receptor source: a human donor with COVID-19, enrolled during active disease. The donor label of this sample is uncertain. Each CDR3 is given with its conserved first and last residue. The order of the fields is D gene, J gene, clone size, V gene, CDR3 DNA, CDR3 protein. D genes are given only for firm matches. A clone size is listed for some rows: how often the clone was seen (once, few, many), or a class if it is expanded.

TRBD2,TRBJ2-7,NA,TRBV2,TGTGCCAGTAGAGGGACTAGCGGGAGGCCTCGAGAGCAGTACTTC,CASRGTSGRPREQYF
TRBD1,TRBJ2-3,NA,TRBV5-1,TGCGCCAGCACAGGGGACAGGGCCACAGATACGCAGTATTTT,CASTGDRATDTQYF
NA,TRBJ2-5,NA,TRBV5-1,TGCGCCAGCAGCTCGACCCGACAGGTACAAGAGACCCAGTACTTC,CASSSTRQVQETQYF
NA,TRBJ1-2,NA,TRBV23-1,TGCGCCAGCAGTCAAGGTGGCGGACATAACTATGGCTACACCTTC,CASSQGGGHNYGYTF
TRBD2,TRBJ2-5,NA,TRBV5-8,TGTGCCAGCAGCCCCGGGGGGGGACTACCAGAGACCCAGTACTTC,CASSPGGGLPETQYF
NA,TRBJ2-1,NA,TRBV14,TGTGCCAGCAGCCAAGTGGTGGGAGTGGGATACAATGAGCAGTTCTTC,CASSQVVGVGYNEQFF
TRBD2,TRBJ2-2,NA,TRBV5-1,TGCGCCAGCAGGCCGACTAGCGGGACAAGGACCGGGGAGCTGTTTTTT,CASRPTSGTRTGELFF
NA,TRBJ1-3,NA,TRBV7-9,TGTGCCAGCAGCCCCCTTAACACCTTCTCTGGAAACACCATATATTTT,CASSPLNTFSGNTIYF
TRBD1,TRBJ1-1,NA,TRBV11-3,TGTGCCAGCAGCTTGCGGACAGGTTCGAACACTGAAGCTTTCTTT,CASSLRTGSNTEAFF
TRBD1,TRBJ1-4,NA,TRBV3-1/TRBV3-2,TGTGCCAGCAGCCCCGCAGGGGGCTCGGGTGAAAAACTGTTTTTT,CASSPAGGSGEKLFF
TRBD1,TRBJ1-2,NA,TRBV7-2,TGTGCCAGCAGCTCATCCGGGACAGTATTTCAGAGAATTGGCTACACCTTC,CASSSSGTVFQRIGYTF
NA,TRBJ1-2,NA,TRBV3-1/TRBV3-2,TGTGCCAGCAGCCAAGATCCCCAAGTGGCTGGCTACACCTTC,CASSQDPQVAGYTF
TRBD1,TRBJ2-5,NA,TRBV5-1,TGCGCCAGCAGCTTTTCCACAGGGGGCGAAGAGACCCAGTACTTC,CASSFSTGGEETQYF
NA,TRBJ2-7,NA,TRBV6-1,TGTGCCAGCAGTGAAGCGGGCAGGGATCGAGGCGAGCAGTACTTC,CASSEAGRDRGEQYF
TRBD1,TRBJ1-5,NA,TRBV19,TGTGCCAGTAGTTCGACAGGGAGCAATCAGCCCCAGCATTTT,CASSSTGSNQPQHF
TRBD2,TRBJ2-1,NA,TRBV7-9,TGTGCCAGCAGCACGCGACTAGCGGGCCGCAATGAGCAGTTCTTC,CASSTRLAGRNEQFF
TRBD2,TRBJ2-5,NA,TRBV29-1,TGCAGCGTTGGGACTAGCGGGAAAGAGACCCAGTACTTC,CSVGTSGKETQYF
TRBD2,TRBJ2-3,NA,TRBV11-2,TGTGCCAGCACCAAACTAGCGGGAAACACAGATACGCAGTATTTT,CASTKLAGNTDTQYF
NA,TRBJ1-5,NA,TRBV6-5,TGTGCCAGCAGTCTCAGGAATCAGCCCCAGCATTTT,CASSLRNQPQHF
NA,TRBJ1-1,NA,TRBV5-1,TGCGCCAGCAGCCCACAGGGATGGAACACTGAAGCTTTCTTT,CASSPQGWNTEAFF
NA,TRBJ1-1,NA,TRBV19,TGTGCCAGTAGTCTAGGACAGAACACTGAAGCTTTCTTT,CASSLGQNTEAFF
TRBD2,TRBJ2-7,NA,TRBV30,TGTGCCTGGAGTACCCCGACTAGCGGGTACGAGCAGTACTTC,CAWSTPTSGYEQYF
NA,TRBJ1-2,NA,TRBV5-6,TGTGCCAGCAGCCCTCCGACGGGGGGCGACTATGGCTACACCTTC,CASSPPTGGDYGYTF
NA,TRBJ2-7,NA,TRBV6-5,TGTGCCAGCAGTTACCTATCCTCCTACGAGCAGTACTTC,CASSYLSSYEQYF
TRBD2,TRBJ2-3,NA,TRBV3-1/TRBV3-2,TGTGCCAGCAGCCAAGCTGCGGGAGGCTCGCAGTATTTT,CASSQAAGGSQYF
TRBD2,TRBJ2-3,few,TRBV5-1,TGCGCCAGCAGCCTCGGGACTAGCGGGAGGTCGCCCACAGATACGCAGTATTTT,CASSLGTSGRSPTDTQYF
NA,TRBJ2-5,NA,TRBV9,TGTGCCAGCAGCGTAGGTGGCCAGCAAGAGACCCAGTACTTC,CASSVGGQQETQYF
TRBD2,TRBJ2-3,NA,TRBV7-9,TGTGCCAGCAGCTTACTGCCGACTAGCGGGAGGGTTGATACGCAGTATTTT,CASSLLPTSGRVDTQYF
TRBD1,TRBJ1-2,NA,TRBV5-1,TGCGCCAGCAGCTCCAATGGGGACAGAAACTATGGCTACACCTTC,CASSSNGDRNYGYTF
TRBD1,TRBJ2-7,NA,TRBV19,TGTGCCAGTAGTATAGCCAGGGGGTCAATGGGCGAGCAGTACTTC,CASSIARGSMGEQYF
TRBD1,TRBJ2-7,NA,TRBV5-1,TGCGCCAGCAGCTTGAAAGTGGCAGGGGGCTACGAGCAGTACTTC,CASSLKVAGGYEQYF
NA,TRBJ2-2,NA,TRBV7-3,TGTGCCAGCAGCTCCACCCCCAGGGGAGCCGGGGAGCTGTTTTTT,CASSSTPRGAGELFF
NA,TRBJ2-7,NA,TRBV21-1,TGTGCCAGCAGCGGGGGAGGCAGGGATCCCTACGAGCAGTACTTC,CASSGGGRDPYEQYF
TRBD1,TRBJ1-2,NA,TRBV19,TGTGCCAGTAGGGACAGGATTATGAGGGGTGATGGCTACACCTTC,CASRDRIMRGDGYTF
NA,TRBJ2-3,NA,TRBV12-2,TGTGCAAGTCGCCGACGGACTAGCGGGAGCACAGATACGCAGTATTTT,CASRRRTSGSTDTQYF
TRBD1,TRBJ1-4,NA,TRBV28,TGTGCCAGCAACCAGGGGGAGTTCTATGAAAAACTGTTTTTT,CASNQGEFYEKLFF
NA,TRBJ2-2,NA,TRBV11-2,TGTGCCAGCAGCCCCCGGAGTAACACCGGGGAGCTGTTTTTT,CASSPRSNTGELFF
TRBD2,TRBJ2-2,NA,TRBV5-1,TGCGCCAGCAGCTTGCAGGGACTATCAAACACCGGGGAGCTGTTTTTT,CASSLQGLSNTGELFF
TRBD1,TRBJ1-3,NA,TRBV5-1,TGCGCCAGCAGCTTGGAGGGACAGGGTACGGCCGGAAACACCATATATTTT,CASSLEGQGTAGNTIYF
NA,TRBJ2-1,NA,TRBV4-1,TGCGCCAGCAGCCAAGCCCCGCGCGGGAACGCGCACAATGAGCAGTTCTTC,CASSQAPRGNAHNEQFF
NA,TRBJ2-3,few,TRBV10-3,TGTGCCATCAGCCGACGGGCAGATACGCAGTATTTT,CAISRRADTQYF
NA,TRBJ1-1,NA,TRBV28,TGTGCCAGCAGTTCAGACTGGGGGGGGAACACTGAAGCTTTCTTT,CASSSDWGGNTEAFF
TRBD1,TRBJ1-5,NA,TRBV28,TGTGCCAGCACCCCCCGAGGCAGGGGGGATCAGCCCCAGCATTTT,CASTPRGRGDQPQHF
TRBD1,TRBJ2-7,NA,TRBV10-3,TGTGCCATCAGCTTAGACAGGGGAGAGGAAGAGCAGTACTTC,CAISLDRGEEEQYF
TRBD2,TRBJ2-1,NA,TRBV14,TGTGCCAGCAGCCCGACTAGCGGGGTTTACAATGAGCAGTTCTTC,CASSPTSGVYNEQFF
NA,TRBJ1-1,NA,TRBV28,TGTGCCAGCAATTACCTAGCCGGCACTGAAGCTTTCTTT,CASNYLAGTEAFF
NA,TRBJ2-1,NA,TRBV20-1,TGCAGTGCTAGCGGTCACAATGAGCAGTTCTTC,CSASGHNEQFF
NA,TRBJ1-2,once,TRBV5-4,TGTGCCAGCAGAAACACAGGCGTAAGGCCTGGCTACACCTTC,CASRNTGVRPGYTF
NA,TRBJ1-4,NA,TRBV5-6,TGTGCCAGCAGCAGGGGGTCAGGGCCTAATGAAAAACTGTTTTTT,CASSRGSGPNEKLFF
TRBD1,TRBJ1-4,NA,TRBV19,TGTGCCAGTAGTACCACAGGGGGCGCAAGGGAAAAACTGTTTTTT,CASSTTGGAREKLFF
NA,TRBJ1-1,NA,TRBV25-1,TGTGCCAGCAGTGAATTGGGGCGTACTGAAGCTTTCTTT,CASSELGRTEAFF
NA,TRBJ1-2,NA,TRBV6-4,TGTGCCAGCAGTGACTCGAACCGGGGAATCGGGGGCTACACCTTC,CASSDSNRGIGGYTF
TRBD2,TRBJ2-4,NA,TRBV19,TGTGCCAGTAGTGGGACTAGCGGGTCGCTAGCCAAAAACATTCAGTACTTC,CASSGTSGSLAKNIQYF
NA,TRBJ2-7,NA,TRBV19,TGTGCCAGTAGTATCTCCATGAGACACAGTAGGTCCTACGAGCAGTACTTC,CASSISMRHSRSYEQYF
TRBD1,TRBJ1-5,few,TRBV4-1,TGCGCCAGCAGCCAAGAGTCTCAGACAGGGATAAAGCCCCAGCATTTT,CASSQESQTGIKPQHF
TRBD2,TRBJ2-7,NA,TRBV9,TGTGCCAGCAGCGTAGGACCAAACTGGGGGGAGGGGGAGCAGTACTTC,CASSVGPNWGEGEQYF